This paragraph reports one T cell receptor (beta chain). In the authors' methods: Amplification of reference gene primers provided the estimated nucleated cell counts. Profiled with immunoSEQ multiplex PCR; TCRdb holds only in-frame clones, not every one. V and J calls and clone size are as listed in that table; D and trimming were resolved from the DNA. There are around 280,000 clones in the sample; 70% to 90% occur only once, and 2.1% lies in the top ten. These data originate in a study of blood T cell repertoires in COVID-19. In the study overall: Both acute and convalescent COVID-19 samples were obtained from the United States, Italy and Spain. T cells, B-cell-depleted T cells, or PBMCs provided the cDNA or gDNA that served as material.

V lost 3 bases and J 2 bases, leaving 15 bases between the germline ends. Germline CDR1 MNHEY, CDR2 SMNVEV (reference sequence). The CDR3 is made up of 16 amino acids. This sequence was found in a woman aged 25 to 39 who had recovered from COVID-19. Sample: peripheral blood. The chain joins TRBV27 to TRBJ2-3, with D unclear. The CDR3 region is CASSFLFTRPTDTQYF. The CDR3 DNA reads TGTGCCAGCAGTTTTCTGTTCACCAGGCCCACAGATACGCAGTATTTT.